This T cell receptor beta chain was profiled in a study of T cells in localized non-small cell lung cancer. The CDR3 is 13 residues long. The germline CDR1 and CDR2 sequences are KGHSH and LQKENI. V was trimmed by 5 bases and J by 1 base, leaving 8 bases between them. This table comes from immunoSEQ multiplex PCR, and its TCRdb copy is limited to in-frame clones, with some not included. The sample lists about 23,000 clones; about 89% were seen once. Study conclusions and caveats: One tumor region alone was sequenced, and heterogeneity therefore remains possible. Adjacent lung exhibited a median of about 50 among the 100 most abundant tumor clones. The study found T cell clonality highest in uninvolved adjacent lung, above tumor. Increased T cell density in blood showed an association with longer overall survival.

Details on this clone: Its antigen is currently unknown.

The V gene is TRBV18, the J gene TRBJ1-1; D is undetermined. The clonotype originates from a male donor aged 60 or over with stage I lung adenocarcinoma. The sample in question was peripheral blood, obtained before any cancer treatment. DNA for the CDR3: TGTGCCAGCTCAGCCACCTCGAACACTGAAGCTTTCTTT. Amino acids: CASSATSNTEAFF. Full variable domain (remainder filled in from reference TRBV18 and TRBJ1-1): NAGVMQNPRHLVRRRGQEARLRCSPMKGHSHVYWYRQLPEEGLKFMVYLQKENIIDESGMPKERFSAEFPKEGPSILRIQQVVRGDSAAYFCASSATSNTEAFFGQGTRLTVV.